This TCR beta chain was sequenced for a study of cytotoxic CD8 clonotypes in ibrutinib-treated CLL. Study results and limitations: Clonality climbed at ibrutinib response, then dropped toward baseline at progression.

The count of this clone is one. Its antigen remains unknown. The germline V gene encodes CDR1 LNHDA and CDR2 SQIVND (reference sequence). Unmatched junction bases numbered 6, after V lost 3 bases and J lost 5 bases. This CDR3 is 14 amino acids long. The repertoire was sequenced with immunoSEQ multiplex PCR; TCRdb's copy has only in-frame clones and lacks some. The sample has 330,000 or so clones; roughly two thirds are singletons. The sequenced sample was PBMCs, obtained after 36 months of ibrutinib treatment. The gene calls are TRBV19 and TRBJ2-5; 7 nucleotides align to TRBD2. The sequence derives from a human donor with chronic lymphocytic leukemia. Here the CDR3 reads CASSIPLLAETQYF. DNA of the CDR3: TGTGCCAGTAGTATCCCCCTACTAGCGGAGACCCAGTACTTC.